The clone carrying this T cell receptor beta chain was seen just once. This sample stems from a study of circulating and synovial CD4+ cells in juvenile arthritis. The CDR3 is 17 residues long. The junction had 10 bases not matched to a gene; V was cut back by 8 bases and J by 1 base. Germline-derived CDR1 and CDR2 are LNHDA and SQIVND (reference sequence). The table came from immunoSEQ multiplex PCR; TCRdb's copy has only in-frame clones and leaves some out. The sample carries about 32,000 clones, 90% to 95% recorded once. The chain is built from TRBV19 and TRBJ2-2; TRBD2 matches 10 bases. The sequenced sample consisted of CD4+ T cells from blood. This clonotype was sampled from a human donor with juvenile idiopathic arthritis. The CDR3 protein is CASRPTLAGVNTGELFF. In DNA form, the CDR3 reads TGTGCCAGTCGCCCAACCCTAGCGGGGGTGAACACCGGGGAGCTGTTTTTT.